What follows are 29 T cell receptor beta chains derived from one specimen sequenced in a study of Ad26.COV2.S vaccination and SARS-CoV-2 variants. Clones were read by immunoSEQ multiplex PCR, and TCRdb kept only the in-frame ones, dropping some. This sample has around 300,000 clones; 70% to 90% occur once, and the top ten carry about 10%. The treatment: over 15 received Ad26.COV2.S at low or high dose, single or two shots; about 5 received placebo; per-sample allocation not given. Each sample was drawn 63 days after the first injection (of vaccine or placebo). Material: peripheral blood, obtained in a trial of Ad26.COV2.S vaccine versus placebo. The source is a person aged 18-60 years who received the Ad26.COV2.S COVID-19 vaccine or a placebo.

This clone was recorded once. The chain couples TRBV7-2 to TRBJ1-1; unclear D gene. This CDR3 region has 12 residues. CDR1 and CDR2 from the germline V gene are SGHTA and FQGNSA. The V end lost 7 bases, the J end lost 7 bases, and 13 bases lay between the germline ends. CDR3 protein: CASTNYRNEAFF. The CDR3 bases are TGTGCCAGCACCAATTACAGAAATGAAGCTTTCTTT.

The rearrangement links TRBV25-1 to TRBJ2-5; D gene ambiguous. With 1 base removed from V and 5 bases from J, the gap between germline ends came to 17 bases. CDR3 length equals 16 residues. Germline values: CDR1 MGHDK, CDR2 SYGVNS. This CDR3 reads CASSEWVANMRETQYF. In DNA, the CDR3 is TGTGCCAGCAGTGAATGGGTCGCGAATATGCGGGAGACCCAGTACTTC. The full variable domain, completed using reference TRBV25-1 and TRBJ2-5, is EADIYQTPRYLVIGTGKKITLECSQTMGHDKMYWYQQDPGMELHLIHYSYGVNSTEKGDLSSESTVSRIRTEHFPLTLESARPSHTSQYLCASSEWVANMRETQYFGPGTRLLVL.

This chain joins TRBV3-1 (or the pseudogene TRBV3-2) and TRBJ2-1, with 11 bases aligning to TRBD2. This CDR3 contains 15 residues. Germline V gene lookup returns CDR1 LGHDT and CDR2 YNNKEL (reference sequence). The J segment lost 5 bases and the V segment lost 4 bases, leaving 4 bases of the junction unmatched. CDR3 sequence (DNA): TGTGCCAGCAGCCTAAGACTAGCGGGGAACAATGAGCAGTTCTTC. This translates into CASSLRLAGNNEQFF.

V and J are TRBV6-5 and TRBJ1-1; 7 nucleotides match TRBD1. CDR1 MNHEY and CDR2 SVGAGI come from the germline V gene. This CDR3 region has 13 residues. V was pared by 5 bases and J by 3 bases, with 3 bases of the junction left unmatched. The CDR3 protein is CASSRDSDTEAFF. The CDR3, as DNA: TGTGCCAGCAGTCGGGACAGCGACACTGAAGCTTTCTTT.

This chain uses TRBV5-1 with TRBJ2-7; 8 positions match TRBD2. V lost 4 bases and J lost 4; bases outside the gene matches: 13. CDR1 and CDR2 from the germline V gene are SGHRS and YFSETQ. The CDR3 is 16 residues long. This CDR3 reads CASSPGRSGSRYEQYF. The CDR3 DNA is TGCGCCAGCAGCCCCGGTCGGAGCGGGAGTCGGTACGAGCAGTACTTC.

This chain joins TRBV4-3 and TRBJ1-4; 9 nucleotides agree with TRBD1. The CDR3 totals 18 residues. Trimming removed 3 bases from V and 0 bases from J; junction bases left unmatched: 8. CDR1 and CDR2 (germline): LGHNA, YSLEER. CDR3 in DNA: TGCGCCAGCAGCCAGGGGACAGGGAGACTTGCAACTAATGAAAAACTGTTTTTT. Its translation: CASSQGTGRLATNEKLFF.

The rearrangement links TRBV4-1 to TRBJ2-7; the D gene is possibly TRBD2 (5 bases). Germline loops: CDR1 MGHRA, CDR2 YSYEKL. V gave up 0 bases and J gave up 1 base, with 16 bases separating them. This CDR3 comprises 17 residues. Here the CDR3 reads CASSQEGFGVGSYEQYF. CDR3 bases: TGCGCCAGCAGCCAAGAAGGGTTCGGGGTGGGGTCCTACGAGCAGTACTTC.

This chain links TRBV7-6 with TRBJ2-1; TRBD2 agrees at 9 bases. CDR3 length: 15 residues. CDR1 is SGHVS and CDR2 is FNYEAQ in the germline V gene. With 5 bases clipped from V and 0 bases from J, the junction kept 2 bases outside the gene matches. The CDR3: CASSRSGSSYNEQFF. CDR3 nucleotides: TGTGCCAGCAGCCGTAGCGGGAGCTCCTACAATGAGCAGTTCTTC.

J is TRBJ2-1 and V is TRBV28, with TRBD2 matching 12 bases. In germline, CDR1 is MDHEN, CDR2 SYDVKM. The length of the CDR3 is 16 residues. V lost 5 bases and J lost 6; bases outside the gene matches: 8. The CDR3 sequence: CASSQTSGSRGNEQFF. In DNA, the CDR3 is TGTGCCAGCAGTCAGACTAGCGGGAGTAGGGGCAATGAGCAGTTCTTC.

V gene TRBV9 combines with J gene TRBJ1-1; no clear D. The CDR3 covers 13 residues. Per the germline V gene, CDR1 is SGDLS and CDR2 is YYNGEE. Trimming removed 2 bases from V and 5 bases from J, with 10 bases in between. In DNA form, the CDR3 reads TGTGCCAGCAGCGTTCGGTCGGATACTGAAGCTTTCTTT. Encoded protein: CASSVRSDTEAFF.

For the CDR3, the DNA is TGTGCCAGCAGCTTTTCGGGGCCGACTAGCACAGATACGCAGTATTTT. Translating it yields CASSFSGPTSTDTQYF. V usage is TRBV7-9 and J usage is TRBJ2-3, with D perhaps given as TRBD1 or TRBD2 (5 bases each). Germline V CDR1 and CDR2: SEHNR, FQNEAQ (reference sequence). There are 16 residues in the CDR3. Trimming removed 3 bases at V and 0 bases at J, with 13 bases between.

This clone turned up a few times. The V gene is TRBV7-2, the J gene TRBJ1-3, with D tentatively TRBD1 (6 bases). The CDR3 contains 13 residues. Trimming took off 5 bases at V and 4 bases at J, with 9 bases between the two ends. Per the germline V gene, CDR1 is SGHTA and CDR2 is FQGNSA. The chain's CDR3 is CASSPGGGNTIYF. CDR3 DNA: TGTGCCAGCAGCCCCGGGGGCGGAAACACCATATATTTT.

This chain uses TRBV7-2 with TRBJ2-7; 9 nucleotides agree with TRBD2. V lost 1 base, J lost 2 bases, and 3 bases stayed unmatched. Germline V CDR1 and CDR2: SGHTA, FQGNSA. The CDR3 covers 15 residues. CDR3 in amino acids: CASSLGGGRAYEQYF. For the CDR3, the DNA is TGTGCCAGCAGCTTAGGGGGCGGGAGGGCCTACGAGCAGTACTTC. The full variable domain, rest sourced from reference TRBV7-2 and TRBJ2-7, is GAGVSQSPSNKVTEKGKDVELRCDPISGHTALYWYRQSLGQGLEFLIYFQGNSAPDKSGLPSDRFSAERTGGSVSTLTIQRTQQEDSAVYLCASSLGGGRAYEQYFGPGTRLTVT.

CDR3 amino acids: CASSWDPGQDSYNEQFF. The CDR3 DNA reads TGCGCCAGCAGCTGGGACCCGGGACAAGACTCCTACAATGAGCAGTTCTTC. V usage is TRBV5-1 and J usage is TRBJ2-1; perhaps TRBD1 as D (6 bases). The CDR3 is made up of 17 amino acids. Germline assignment: CDR1 SGHRS and CDR2 YFSETQ. With 3 bases removed from V and 0 bases from J, the gap between germline ends came to 16 bases.

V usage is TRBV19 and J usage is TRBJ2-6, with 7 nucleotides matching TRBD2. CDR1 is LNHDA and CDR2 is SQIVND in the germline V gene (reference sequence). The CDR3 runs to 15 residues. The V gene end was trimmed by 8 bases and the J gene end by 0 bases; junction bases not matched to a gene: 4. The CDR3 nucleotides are TGTGCCAGTGTTCTAGCGGCCTCTGGGGCCAACGTCCTGACTTTC. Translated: CASVLAASGANVLTF.

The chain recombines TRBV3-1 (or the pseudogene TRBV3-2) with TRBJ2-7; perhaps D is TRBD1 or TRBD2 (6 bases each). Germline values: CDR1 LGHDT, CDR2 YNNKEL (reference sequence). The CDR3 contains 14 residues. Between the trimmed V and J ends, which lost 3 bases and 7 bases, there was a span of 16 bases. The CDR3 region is CASSHSPQGREQYF. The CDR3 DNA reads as TGTGCCAGCAGCCACTCGCCGCAGGGGAGGGAGCAGTACTTC.

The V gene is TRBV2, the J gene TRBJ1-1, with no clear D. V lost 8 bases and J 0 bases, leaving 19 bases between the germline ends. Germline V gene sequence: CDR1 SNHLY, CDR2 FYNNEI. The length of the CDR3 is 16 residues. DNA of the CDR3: TGTGCCAGCGGCGCTGGGGAACAGATCATGAACACTGAAGCTTTCTTT. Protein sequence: CASGAGEQIMNTEAFF. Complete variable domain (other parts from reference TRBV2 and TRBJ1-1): EPEVTQTPSHQVTQMGQEVILRCVPISNHLYFYWYRQILGQKVEFLVSFYNNEISEKSEIFDDQFSVERPDGSNFTLKIRSTKLEDSAMYFCASGAGEQIMNTEAFFGQGTRLTVV.

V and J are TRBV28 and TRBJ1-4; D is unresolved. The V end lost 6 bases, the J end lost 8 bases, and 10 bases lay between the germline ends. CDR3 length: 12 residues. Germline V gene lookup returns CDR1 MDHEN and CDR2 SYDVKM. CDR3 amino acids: CASRKFGEKLFF. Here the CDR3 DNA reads TGTGCCAGCAGGAAGTTTGGGGAAAAACTGTTTTTT.

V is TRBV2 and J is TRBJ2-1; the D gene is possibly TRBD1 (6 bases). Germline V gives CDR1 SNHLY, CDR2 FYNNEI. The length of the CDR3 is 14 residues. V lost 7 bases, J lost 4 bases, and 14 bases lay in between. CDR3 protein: CASNSAQGYNEQFF. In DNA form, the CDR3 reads TGTGCCAGCAATTCAGCTCAGGGGTACAATGAGCAGTTCTTC. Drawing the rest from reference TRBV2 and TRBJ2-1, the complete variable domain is EPEVTQTPSHQVTQMGQEVILRCVPISNHLYFYWYRQILGQKVEFLVSFYNNEISEKSEIFDDQFSVERPDGSNFTLKIRSTKLEDSAMYFCASNSAQGYNEQFFGPGTRLTVL.

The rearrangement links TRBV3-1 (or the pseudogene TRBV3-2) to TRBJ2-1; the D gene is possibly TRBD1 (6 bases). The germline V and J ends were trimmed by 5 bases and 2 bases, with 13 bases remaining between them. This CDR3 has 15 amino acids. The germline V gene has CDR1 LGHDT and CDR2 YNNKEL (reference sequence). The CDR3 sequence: CASSSGGSPYNEQFF. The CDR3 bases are TGTGCCAGCAGCAGTGGGGGCTCCCCCTACAATGAGCAGTTCTTC.

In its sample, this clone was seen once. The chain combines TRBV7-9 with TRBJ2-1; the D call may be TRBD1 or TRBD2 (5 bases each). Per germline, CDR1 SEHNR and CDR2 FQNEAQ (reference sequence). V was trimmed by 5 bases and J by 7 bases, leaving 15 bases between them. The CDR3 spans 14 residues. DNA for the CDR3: TGTGCCAGCAGCCCAGATCTCTGGGGGAATGAGCAGTTCTTC. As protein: CASSPDLWGNEQFF. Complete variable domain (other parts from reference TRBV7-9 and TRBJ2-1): DTGVSQNPRHKITKRGQNVTFRCDPISEHNRLYWYRQTLGQGPEFLTYFQNEAQLEKSRLLSDRFSAERPKGSFSTLEIQRTEQGDSAMYLCASSPDLWGNEQFFGPGTRLTVL.

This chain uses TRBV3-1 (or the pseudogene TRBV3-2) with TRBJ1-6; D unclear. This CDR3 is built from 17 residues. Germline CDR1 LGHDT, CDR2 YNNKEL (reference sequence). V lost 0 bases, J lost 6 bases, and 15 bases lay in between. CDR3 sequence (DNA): TGTGCCAGCAGCCAAGAATTTCATGCAGGAGGTAATTCACCCCTCCACTTT. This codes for CASSQEFHAGGNSPLHF.

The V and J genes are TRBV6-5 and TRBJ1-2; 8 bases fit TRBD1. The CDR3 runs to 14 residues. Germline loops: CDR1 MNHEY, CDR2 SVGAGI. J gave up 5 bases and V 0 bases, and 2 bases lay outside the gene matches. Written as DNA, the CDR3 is TGTGCCAGCAGTTACTCGACAGGGGAGTATGGCTACACCTTC. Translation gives CASSYSTGEYGYTF.

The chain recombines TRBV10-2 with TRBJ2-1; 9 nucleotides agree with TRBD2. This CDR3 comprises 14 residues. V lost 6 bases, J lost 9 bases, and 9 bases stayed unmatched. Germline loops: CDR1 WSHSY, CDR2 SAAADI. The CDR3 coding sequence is TGCGCCAGCAGCTTTAGCGGGAGCGGACGTGAGCAGTTCTTC. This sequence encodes CASSFSGSGREQFF.

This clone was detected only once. CDR3 sequence reads: CASSQEHLWEQGVYSNQPQHF. Here the CDR3 DNA reads TGTGCCAGCAGCCAAGAACATCTGTGGGAACAGGGAGTGTATAGCAATCAGCCCCAGCATTTT. The rearrangement uses TRBV14 and TRBJ1-5; a weak D match, TRBD1 (6 bases). This CDR3 is built from 21 residues. Germline V CDR1 and CDR2: SGHDN, FVKESK. Trimming shortened V by 0 bases and J by 0 bases, and 24 bases separated the two germline ends.

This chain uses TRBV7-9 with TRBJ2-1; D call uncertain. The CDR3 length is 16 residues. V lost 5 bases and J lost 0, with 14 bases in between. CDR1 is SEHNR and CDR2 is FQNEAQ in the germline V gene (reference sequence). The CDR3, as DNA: TGTGCCAGCAGCCCACTCTTTGGCAGCTCCTACAATGAGCAGTTCTTC. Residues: CASSPLFGSSYNEQFF.

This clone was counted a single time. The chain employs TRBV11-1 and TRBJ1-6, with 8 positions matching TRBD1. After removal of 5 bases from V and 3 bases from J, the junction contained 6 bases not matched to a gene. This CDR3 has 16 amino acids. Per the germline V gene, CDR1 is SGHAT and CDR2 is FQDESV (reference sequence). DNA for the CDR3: TGTGCCAGCAGCGCGGACAGGGCCAGCTATAATTCACCCCTCCACTTT. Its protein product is CASSADRASYNSPLHF.

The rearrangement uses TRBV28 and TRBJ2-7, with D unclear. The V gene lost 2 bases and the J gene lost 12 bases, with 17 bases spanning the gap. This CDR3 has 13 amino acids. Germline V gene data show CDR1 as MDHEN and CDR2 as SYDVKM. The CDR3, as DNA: TGTGCCAGCAGTTTAACGACTCACATTACGGGGTACTTC. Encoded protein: CASSLTTHITGYF. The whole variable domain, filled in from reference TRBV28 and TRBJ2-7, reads DVKVTQSSRYLVKRTGEKVFLECVQDMDHENMFWYRQDPGLGLRLIYFSYDVKMKEKGDIPEGYSVSREKKERFSLILESASTNQTSMYLCASSLTTHITGYFGPGTRLTVT.

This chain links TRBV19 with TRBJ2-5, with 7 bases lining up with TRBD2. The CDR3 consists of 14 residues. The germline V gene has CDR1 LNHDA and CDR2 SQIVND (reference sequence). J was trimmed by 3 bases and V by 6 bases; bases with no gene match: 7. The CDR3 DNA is TGTGCCAGTAGCCCCACCGGACTAGAAGAGACCCAGTACTTC. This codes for CASSPTGLEETQYF.